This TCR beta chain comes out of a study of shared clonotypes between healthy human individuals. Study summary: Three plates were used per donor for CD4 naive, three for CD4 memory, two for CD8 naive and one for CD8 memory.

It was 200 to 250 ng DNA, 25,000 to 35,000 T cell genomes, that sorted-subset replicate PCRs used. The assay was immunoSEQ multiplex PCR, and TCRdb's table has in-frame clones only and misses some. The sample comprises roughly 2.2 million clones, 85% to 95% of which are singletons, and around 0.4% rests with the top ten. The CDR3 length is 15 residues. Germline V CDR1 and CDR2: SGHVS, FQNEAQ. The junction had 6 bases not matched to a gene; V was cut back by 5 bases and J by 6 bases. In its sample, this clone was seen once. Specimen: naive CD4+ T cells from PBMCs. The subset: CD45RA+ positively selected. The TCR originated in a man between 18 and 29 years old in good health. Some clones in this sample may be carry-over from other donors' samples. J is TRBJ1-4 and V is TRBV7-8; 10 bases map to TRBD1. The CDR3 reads CASSELGTGDEKLFF. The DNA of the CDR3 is TGTGCCAGCAGCGAACTTGGGACAGGGGATGAAAAACTGTTTTTT. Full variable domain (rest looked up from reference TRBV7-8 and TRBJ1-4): GAGVSQSPRYKVAKRGQDVALRCDPISGHVSLFWYQQALGQGPEFLTYFQNEAQLDKSGLPSDRFFAERPEGSVSTLKIQRTQQEDSAVYLCASSELGTGDEKLFFGSGTQLSVL.